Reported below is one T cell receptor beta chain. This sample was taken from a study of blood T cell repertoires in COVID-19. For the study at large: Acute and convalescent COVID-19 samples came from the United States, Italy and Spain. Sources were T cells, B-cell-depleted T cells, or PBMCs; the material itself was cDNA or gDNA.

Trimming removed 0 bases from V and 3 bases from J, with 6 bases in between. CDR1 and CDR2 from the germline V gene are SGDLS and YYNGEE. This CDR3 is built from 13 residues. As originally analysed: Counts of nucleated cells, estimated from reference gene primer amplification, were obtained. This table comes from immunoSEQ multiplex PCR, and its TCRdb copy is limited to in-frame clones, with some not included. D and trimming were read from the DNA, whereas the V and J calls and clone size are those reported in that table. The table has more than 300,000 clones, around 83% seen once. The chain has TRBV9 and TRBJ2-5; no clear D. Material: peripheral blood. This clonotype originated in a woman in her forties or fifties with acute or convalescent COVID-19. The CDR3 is CASSVDRKETQYF. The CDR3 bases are TGTGCCAGCAGCGTAGACAGAAAAGAGACCCAGTACTTC.